This TCR beta chain emerged from a study of blood T cell repertoires in COVID-19. Study-level background: Acute and convalescent COVID-19 samples came from the United States, Italy and Spain.

Germline V gives CDR1 MNHEY, CDR2 SVGAGI. Trimming took 0 bases from V and 5 from J; bases not matched to a gene: 7. The CDR3 runs 15 residues. Under the authors' procedure: From reference gene primer amplification, estimates of nucleated cell counts were derived. The assay was immunoSEQ multiplex PCR, and TCRdb's table has in-frame clones only and misses some. V, J and clone size were drawn from that table, and D and trimming were deduced from the DNA. The repertoire includes 250,000 to 300,000 clones, about nine tenths of them detected once, and around 16% sits in the top ten. Participant age was roughly 18 to 95 years, and participants resided in about two dozen US areas. Two negative PCRs, clearance, or symptom resolution characterized the recovered Cohort 3 donors.

V is TRBV6-5 and J is TRBJ2-7; 7 bases align to TRBD1. Sequenced: PBMCs or T cells enriched from blood (not recorded which). This clonotype was obtained from a man aged 18 to 30 who had recovered from COVID-19. CDR3 amino acids: CASSYSETGTDEQYF. CDR3 DNA: TGTGCCAGCAGTTACTCGGAGACAGGGACGGACGAGCAGTACTTC.